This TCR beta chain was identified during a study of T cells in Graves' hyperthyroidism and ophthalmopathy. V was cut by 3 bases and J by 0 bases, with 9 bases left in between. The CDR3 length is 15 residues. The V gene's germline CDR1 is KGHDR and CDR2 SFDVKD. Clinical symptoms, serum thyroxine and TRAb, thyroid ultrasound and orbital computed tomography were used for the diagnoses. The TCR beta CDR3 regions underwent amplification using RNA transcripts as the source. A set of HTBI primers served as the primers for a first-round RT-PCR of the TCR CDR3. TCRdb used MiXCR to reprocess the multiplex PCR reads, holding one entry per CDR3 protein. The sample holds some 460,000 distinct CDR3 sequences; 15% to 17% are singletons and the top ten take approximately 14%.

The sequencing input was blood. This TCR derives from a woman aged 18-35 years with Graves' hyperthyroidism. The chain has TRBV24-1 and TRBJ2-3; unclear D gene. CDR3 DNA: TGTGCCACCAGTGATACTGACTCTAGCACAGATACGCAGTATTTT. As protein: CATSDTDSSTDTQYF.